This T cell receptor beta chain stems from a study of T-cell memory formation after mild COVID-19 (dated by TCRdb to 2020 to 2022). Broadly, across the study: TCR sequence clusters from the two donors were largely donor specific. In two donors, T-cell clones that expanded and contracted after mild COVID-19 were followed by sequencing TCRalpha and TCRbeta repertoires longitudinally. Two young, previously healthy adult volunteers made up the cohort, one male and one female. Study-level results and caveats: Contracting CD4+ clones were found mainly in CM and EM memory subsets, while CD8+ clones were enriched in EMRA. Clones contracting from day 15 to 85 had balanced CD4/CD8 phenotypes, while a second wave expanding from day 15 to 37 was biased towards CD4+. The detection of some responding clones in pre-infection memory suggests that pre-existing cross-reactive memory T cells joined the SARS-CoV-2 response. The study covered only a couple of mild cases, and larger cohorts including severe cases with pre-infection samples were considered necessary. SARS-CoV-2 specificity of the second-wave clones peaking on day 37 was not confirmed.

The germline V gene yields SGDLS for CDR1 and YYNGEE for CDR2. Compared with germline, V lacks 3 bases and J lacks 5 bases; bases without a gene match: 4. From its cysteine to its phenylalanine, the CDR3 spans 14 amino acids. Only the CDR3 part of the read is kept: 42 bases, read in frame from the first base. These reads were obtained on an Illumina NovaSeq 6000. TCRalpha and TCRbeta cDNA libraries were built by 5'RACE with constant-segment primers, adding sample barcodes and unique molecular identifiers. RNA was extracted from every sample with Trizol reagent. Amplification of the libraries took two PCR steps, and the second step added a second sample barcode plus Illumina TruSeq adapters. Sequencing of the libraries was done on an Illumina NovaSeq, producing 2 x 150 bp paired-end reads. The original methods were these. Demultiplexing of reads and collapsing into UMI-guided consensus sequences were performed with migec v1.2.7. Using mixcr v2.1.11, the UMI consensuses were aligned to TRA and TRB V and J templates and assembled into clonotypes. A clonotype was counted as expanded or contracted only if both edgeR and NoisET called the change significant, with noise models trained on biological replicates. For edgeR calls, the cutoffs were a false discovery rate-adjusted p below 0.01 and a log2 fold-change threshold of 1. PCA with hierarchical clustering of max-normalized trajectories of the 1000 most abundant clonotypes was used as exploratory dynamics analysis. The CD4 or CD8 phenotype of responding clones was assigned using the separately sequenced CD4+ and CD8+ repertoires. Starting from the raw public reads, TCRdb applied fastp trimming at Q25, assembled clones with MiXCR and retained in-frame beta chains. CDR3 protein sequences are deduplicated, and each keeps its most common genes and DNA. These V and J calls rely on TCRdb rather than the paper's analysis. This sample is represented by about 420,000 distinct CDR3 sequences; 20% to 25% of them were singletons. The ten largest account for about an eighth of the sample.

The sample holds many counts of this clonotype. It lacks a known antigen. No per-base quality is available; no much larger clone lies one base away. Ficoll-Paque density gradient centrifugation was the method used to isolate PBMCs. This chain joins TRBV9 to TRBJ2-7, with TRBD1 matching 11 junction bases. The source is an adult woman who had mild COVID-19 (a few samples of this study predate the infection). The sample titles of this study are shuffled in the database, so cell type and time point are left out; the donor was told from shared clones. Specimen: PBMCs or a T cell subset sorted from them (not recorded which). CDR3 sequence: CASSGGQGANEQYF. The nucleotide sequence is TGTGCCAGCAGCGGTGGACAGGGGGCGAACGAGCAGTACTTC. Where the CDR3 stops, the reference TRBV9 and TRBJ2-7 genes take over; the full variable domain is DSGVTQTPKHLITATGQRVTLRCSPRSGDLSVYWYQQSLDQGLQFLIQYYNGEERAKGNILERFSAQQFPDLHSELNLSSLELGDSALYFCASSGGQGANEQYFGPGTRLTVT.